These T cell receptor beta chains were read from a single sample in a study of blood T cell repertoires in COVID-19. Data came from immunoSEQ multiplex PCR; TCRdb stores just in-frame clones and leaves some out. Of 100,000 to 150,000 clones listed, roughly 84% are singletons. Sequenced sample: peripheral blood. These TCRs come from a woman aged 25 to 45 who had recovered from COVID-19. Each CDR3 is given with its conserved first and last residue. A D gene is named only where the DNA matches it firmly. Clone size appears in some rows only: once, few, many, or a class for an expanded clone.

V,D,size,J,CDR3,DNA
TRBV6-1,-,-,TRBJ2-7,CASSEVVRVFEQYF,TGTGCCAGCAGTGAAGTCGTGAGGGTCTTCGAGCAGTACTTC
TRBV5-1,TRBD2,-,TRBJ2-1,CASSLEAGASYNEQFF,TGCGCCAGCAGCTTGGAAGCGGGAGCCTCCTACAATGAGCAGTTCTTC
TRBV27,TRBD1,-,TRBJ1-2,CASSREGGTGADYTF,TGTGCCAGCAGTCGAGAGGGCGGGACAGGGGCTGACTACACCTTC
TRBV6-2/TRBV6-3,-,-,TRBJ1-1,CASSYPREAFF,TGTGCCAGCAGTTACCCCAGGGAAGCTTTCTTT
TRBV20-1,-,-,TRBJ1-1,CSASEGTKGWNTEAFF,TGCAGTGCTAGTGAGGGGACTAAGGGTTGGAACACTGAAGCTTTCTTT
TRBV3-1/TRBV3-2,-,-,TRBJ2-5,CASSQELNREFQETQYF,TGTGCCAGCAGCCAAGAATTGAACAGGGAATTCCAAGAGACCCAGTACTTC
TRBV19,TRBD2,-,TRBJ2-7,CASSIETGTSGKSYEQYF,TGTGCCAGTAGTATCGAAACCGGGACTAGCGGGAAGTCCTACGAGCAGTACTTC
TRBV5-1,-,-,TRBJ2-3,CASSGSTDTQYF,TGCGCCAGCAGTGGCAGCACAGATACGCAGTATTTT
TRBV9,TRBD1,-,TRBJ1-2,CASSVDGTGGWYGYTF,TGTGCCAGCAGCGTAGATGGGACAGGGGGGTGGTATGGCTACACCTTC
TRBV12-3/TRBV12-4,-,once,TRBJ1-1,CASRGAGGAFF,TGTGCCAGCAGAGGAGCGGGGGGAGCTTTCTTT
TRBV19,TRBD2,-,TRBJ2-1,CASSTPGLAGNEQFF,TGTGCCAGTAGTACCCCAGGACTAGCTGGCAATGAGCAGTTCTTC
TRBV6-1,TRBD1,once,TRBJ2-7,CASSEPGWTGGSYEQYF,TGTGCCAGCAGTGAACCAGGTTGGACAGGGGGTTCGTACGAGCAGTACTTC
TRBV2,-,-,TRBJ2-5,CASEAKETQYF,TGTGCCAGCGAAGCAAAGGAGACCCAGTACTTC
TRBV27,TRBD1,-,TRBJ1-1,CASQGQGNTEAFF,TGTGCCAGCCAAGGACAGGGGAACACTGAAGCTTTCTTT
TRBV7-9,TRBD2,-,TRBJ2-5,CASSPGTSGINAETQYF,TGTGCCAGCAGCCCCGGGACTAGCGGGATAAATGCGGAGACCCAGTACTTC
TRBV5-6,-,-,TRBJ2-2,CASSFLAATGELFF,TGTGCCAGCAGCTTTCTTGCGGCCACCGGGGAGCTGTTTTTT
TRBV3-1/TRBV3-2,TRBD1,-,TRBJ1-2,CASSPFQGQGVYGYTF,TGTGCCAGCAGCCCTTTCCAGGGACAGGGTGTTTATGGCTACACCTTC
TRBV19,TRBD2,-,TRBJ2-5,CASRGTSGLQETQYF,TGTGCCAGTAGAGGGACTAGCGGATTACAAGAGACCCAGTACTTC
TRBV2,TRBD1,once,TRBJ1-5,CASKGQGPYSNQPQHF,TGTGCCAGCAAGGGACAGGGACCTTATAGCAATCAGCCCCAGCATTTT
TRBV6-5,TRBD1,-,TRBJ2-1,CASSNRDRADEQFF,TGTGCCAGCAGTAACCGGGACAGGGCTGATGAGCAGTTCTTC
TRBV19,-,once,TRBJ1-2,CASSMEGARGYTF,TGTGCCAGTAGTATGGAAGGGGCGCGGGGCTACACCTTC
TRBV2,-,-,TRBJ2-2,CASSEASHTGELFF,TGTGCCAGCAGTGAAGCAAGCCACACCGGGGAGCTGTTTTTT
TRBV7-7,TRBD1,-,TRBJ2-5,CASSPRQGMGTQETQYF,TGTGCTAGCAGCCCAAGACAGGGGATGGGTACTCAAGAGACCCAGTACTTC
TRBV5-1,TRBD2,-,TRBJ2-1,CASSLALAGGINEQFF,TGCGCCAGCAGCTTGGCGCTAGCGGGAGGTATCAATGAGCAGTTCTTC
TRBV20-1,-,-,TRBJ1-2,CSGETYRGYTF,TGCAGTGGTGAGACGTACAGGGGCTACACCTTC
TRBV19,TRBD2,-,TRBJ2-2,CASSKTSGIPGELFF,TGTGCCAGTAGTAAAACTAGCGGGATCCCCGGGGAGCTGTTTTTT
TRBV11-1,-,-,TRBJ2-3,CASSLRSEDTQYF,TGTGCCAGCAGCTTAAGGAGCGAGGATACGCAGTATTTT
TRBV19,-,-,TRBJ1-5,CASSIVTVGEDQPQHF,TGTGCCAGTAGTATAGTCACGGTGGGAGAAGATCAGCCCCAGCATTTT
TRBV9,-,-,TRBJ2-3,CASSVQGGGLAEDTQYF,TGTGCCAGCAGCGTACAGGGGGGTGGACTAGCTGAAGATACGCAGTATTTT
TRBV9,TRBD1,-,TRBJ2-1,CASSPPPGQGNNEQFF,TGTGCCAGCAGCCCCCCCCCGGGACAGGGGAACAATGAGCAGTTCTTC
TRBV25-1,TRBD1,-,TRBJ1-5,CASSASSGTGNNQPQHF,TGTGCCAGCAGTGCCTCCTCCGGGACAGGTAACAATCAGCCCCAGCATTTT
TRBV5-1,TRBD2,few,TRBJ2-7,CASSRSGAEVYEQYF,TGCGCCAGCAGCCGGAGCGGGGCTGAGGTATACGAGCAGTACTTC
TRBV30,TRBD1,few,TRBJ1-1,CAWSLGQGRGTEAFF,TGTGCCTGGAGCCTCGGACAGGGGCGGGGGACTGAAGCTTTCTTT
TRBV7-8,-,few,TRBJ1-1,CASSPPEGGRKAEAFF,TGTGCCAGCAGCCCCCCGGAGGGCGGCCGAAAGGCTGAAGCTTTCTTT
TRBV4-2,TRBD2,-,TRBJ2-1,CASSGRGLAGGDNEQFF,TGTGCCAGCAGCGGCCGTGGACTAGCGGGGGGGGACAATGAGCAGTTCTTC
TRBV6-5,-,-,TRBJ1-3,CASSYAPGNTIYF,TGTGCCAGCAGTTACGCGCCCGGAAACACCATATATTTT
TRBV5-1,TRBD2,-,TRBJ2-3,CASSPSGSLDTQYF,TGCGCCAGCAGCCCCAGCGGGAGTTTAGATACGCAGTATTTT
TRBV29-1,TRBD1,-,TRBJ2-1,CSVVTGVNEQFF,TGCAGCGTTGTGACAGGGGTCAATGAGCAGTTCTTC
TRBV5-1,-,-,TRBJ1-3,CASSWDIQTGNTIYF,TGCGCCAGCAGCTGGGACATACAGACTGGAAACACCATATATTTT
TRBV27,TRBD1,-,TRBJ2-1,CASSLYSDRVQFF,TGTGCCAGCAGTTTATACTCCGACAGGGTACAGTTCTTC
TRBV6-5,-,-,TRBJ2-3,CASRSPGLDGTQYF,TGTGCCAGCAGGTCTCCGGGACTTGATGGTACGCAGTATTTT
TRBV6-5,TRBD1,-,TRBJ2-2,CASSVDRAPGELFF,TGTGCCAGCAGCGTCGACAGGGCTCCCGGGGAGCTGTTTTTT
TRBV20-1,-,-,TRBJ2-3,CSASFETGLRYF,TGCAGTGCTAGTTTCGAGACAGGCCTACGGTATTTT
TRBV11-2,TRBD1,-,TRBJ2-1,CASSLDLQGWADEQFF,TGTGCCAGCAGCTTAGATCTACAGGGGTGGGCCGATGAGCAGTTCTTC
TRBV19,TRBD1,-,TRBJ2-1,CASRGQGDSYNEQFF,TGTGCCAGTAGAGGACAGGGGGACTCCTACAATGAGCAGTTCTTC
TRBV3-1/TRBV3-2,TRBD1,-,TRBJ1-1,CASSHVRTGNRAFF,TGTGCCAGCAGCCACGTTAGGACAGGCAACAGGGCTTTCTTT
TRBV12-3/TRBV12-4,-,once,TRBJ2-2,CASSPNRAGELFF,TGTGCCAGCAGTCCGAACAGGGCCGGGGAGCTGTTTTTT
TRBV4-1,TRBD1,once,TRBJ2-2,CASSQDWGTGTANTGELFF,TGCGCCAGCAGCCAAGATTGGGGGACAGGGACCGCGAACACCGGGGAGCTGTTTTTT
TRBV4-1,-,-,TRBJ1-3,CASSQPERRGFGNTIYF,TGCGCCAGCAGCCAACCGGAGAGGCGCGGATTTGGAAACACCATATATTTT
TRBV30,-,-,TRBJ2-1,CAWSVRAGSYNEQFF,TGTGCCTGGAGTGTACGAGCAGGCTCCTACAATGAGCAGTTCTTC
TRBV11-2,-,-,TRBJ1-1,CASGPTAGVVTEAFF,TGTGCCAGCGGCCCCACGGCGGGGGTAGTCACTGAAGCTTTCTTT
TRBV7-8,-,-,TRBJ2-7,CASSSRRDNYEQYF,TGTGCCAGCAGCTCTCGCAGGGACAACTACGAGCAGTACTTC
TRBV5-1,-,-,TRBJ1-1,CASSLDRTEAFF,TGCGCCAGCAGCTTGGACAGGACTGAAGCTTTCTTT
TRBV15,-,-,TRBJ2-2,CATSRVGGPGTRTGELFF,TGTGCCACCAGCAGAGTTGGAGGACCGGGGACTCGGACCGGGGAGCTGTTTTTT
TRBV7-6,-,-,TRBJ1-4,CASSSDWRGNEKLFF,TGTGCCAGCAGCTCAGATTGGAGGGGTAATGAAAAACTGTTTTTT
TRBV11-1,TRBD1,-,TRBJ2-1,CASSLRPGQGAWEQFF,TGTGCCAGCAGCCTGAGGCCGGGACAGGGGGCATGGGAGCAGTTCTTC
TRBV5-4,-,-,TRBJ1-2,CASSNQGYYGYTF,TGTGCCAGCAGCAATCAGGGGTACTATGGCTACACCTTC
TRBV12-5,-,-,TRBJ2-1,CASGLATLTVYNEQFF,TGTGCTAGTGGTTTGGCCACCTTGACAGTATACAATGAGCAGTTCTTC
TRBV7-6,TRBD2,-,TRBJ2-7,CASSSSGGPFYEQYF,TGTGCCAGCAGCTCGAGCGGGGGGCCCTTCTACGAGCAGTACTTC
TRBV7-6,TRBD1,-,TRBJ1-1,CASSKGQGTSMNTEAFF,TGTGCCAGCAGCAAGGGACAGGGTACGAGCATGAACACTGAAGCTTTCTTT